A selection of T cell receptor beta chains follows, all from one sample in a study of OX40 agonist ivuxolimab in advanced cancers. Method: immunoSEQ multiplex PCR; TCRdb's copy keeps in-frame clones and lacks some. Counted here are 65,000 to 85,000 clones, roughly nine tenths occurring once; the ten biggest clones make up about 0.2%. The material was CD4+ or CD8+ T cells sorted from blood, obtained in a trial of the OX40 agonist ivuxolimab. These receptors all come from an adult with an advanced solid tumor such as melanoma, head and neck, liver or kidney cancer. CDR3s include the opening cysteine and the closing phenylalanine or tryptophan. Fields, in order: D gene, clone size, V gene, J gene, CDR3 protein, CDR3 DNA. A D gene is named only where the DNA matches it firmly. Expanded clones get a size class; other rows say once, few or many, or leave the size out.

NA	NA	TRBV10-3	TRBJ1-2	CAISPDLTGPRGYTF	TGTGCCATCAGTCCCGACCTCACAGGTCCCAGGGGCTACACCTTC
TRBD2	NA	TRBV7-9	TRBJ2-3	CASSPLAGDTDTQYF	TGTGCCAGCAGCCCTCTAGCGGGGGACACAGATACGCAGTATTTT
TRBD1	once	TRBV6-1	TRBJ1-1	CASSDKPGQTNTEAFF	TGTGCCAGCAGTGATAAACCGGGACAGACGAACACTGAAGCTTTCTTT
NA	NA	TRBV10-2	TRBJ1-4	CASRAQTNEKLFF	TGCGCCAGCCGCGCACAGACAAATGAAAAACTGTTTTTT
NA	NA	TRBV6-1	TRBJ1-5	CASSAKSWDSNQPQHF	TGTGCCAGCAGTGCGAAGTCCTGGGACAGCAATCAGCCCCAGCATTTT
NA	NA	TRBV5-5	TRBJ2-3	CASSFEGSRTDTQYF	TGTGCCAGCAGCTTTGAAGGATCCAGGACAGATACGCAGTATTTT
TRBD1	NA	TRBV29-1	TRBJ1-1	CSGGDRYTEAFF	TGCAGCGGGGGGGACAGGTACACTGAAGCTTTCTTT
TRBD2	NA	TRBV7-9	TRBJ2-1	CASSLGTSGRGSYNEQFF	TGTGCCAGCAGCTTAGGGACTAGCGGGAGGGGCTCCTACAATGAGCAGTTCTTC
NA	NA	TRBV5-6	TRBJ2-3	CASSRDRARIDTQYF	TGTGCCAGCAGCCGGGACCGAGCGAGGATAGATACGCAGTATTTT
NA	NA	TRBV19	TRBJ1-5	CASVSYSNQPQHF	TGTGCCAGTGTCAGCTATAGCAATCAGCCCCAGCATTTT
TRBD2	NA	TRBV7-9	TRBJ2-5	CASSSGTSGRALIETQYF	TGTGCCAGCAGCTCCGGGACTAGCGGGAGGGCCTTGATCGAGACCCAGTACTTC
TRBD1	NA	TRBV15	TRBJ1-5	CATSRGRTGQPQHF	TGTGCCACCAGCAGAGGGAGGACAGGACAGCCCCAGCATTTT
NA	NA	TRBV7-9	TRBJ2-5	CASSFSSETQYF	TGTGCCAGCAGCTTTTCATCGGAGACCCAGTACTTC
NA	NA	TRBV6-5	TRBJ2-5	CARSRQETQYF	TGTGCCAGGTCCAGGCAAGAGACCCAGTACTTC
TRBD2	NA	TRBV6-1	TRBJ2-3	CASSESSGGAGGTDTQYF	TGTGCCAGCAGTGAATCGAGCGGGGGGGCCGGGGGCACAGATACGCAGTATTTT
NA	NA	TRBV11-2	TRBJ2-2	CASSLVGFGTGELFF	TGTGCCAGCAGCTTAGTGGGGTTCGGTACCGGGGAGCTGTTTTTT
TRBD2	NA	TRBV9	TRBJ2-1	CASSAERLAGNNEQFF	TGTGCCAGCAGCGCAGAACGACTAGCGGGGAACAATGAGCAGTTCTTC
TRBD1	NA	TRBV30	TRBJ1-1	CACFRGRIKGVGAFF	TGTGCCTGTTTCAGGGGGCGCATAAAGGGTGTAGGAGCTTTCTTT
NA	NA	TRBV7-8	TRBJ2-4	CASSMGQREEGIQYF	TGTGCCAGCAGCATGGGACAGAGAGAGGAGGGCATTCAGTACTTC
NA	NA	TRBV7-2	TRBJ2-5	CASSLPGARETQYF	TGTGCCAGCAGCCTCCCGGGGGCTCGGGAGACCCAGTACTTC
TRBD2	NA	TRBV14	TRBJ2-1	CARNLAGDGNEQFF	TGTGCCAGAAATCTAGCGGGGGACGGAAATGAGCAGTTCTTC
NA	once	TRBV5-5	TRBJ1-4	CASSRQGGIREKLFF	TGTGCCAGCAGCCGTCAGGGCGGGATTCGCGAAAAACTGTTTTTT
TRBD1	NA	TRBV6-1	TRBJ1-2	CASSEDRRGYTF	TGTGCCAGCAGTGAGGACAGGCGGGGCTACACCTTC
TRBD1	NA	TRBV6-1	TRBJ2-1	CASSASGQAFEQFF	TGTGCCAGCAGTGCTTCAGGACAGGCCTTTGAGCAGTTCTTC
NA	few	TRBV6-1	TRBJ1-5	CASSEGGNQPQHF	TGTGCCAGCAGTGAGGGGGGCAATCAGCCCCAGCATTTT
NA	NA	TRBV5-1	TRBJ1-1	CASSPQGGNTEAFF	TGCGCCAGCAGTCCGCAGGGAGGGAACACTGAAGCTTTCTTT
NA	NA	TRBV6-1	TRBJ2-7	CASSEGGQFYEQYF	TGTGCCAGCAGTGAAGGAGGCCAGTTCTACGAGCAGTACTTC
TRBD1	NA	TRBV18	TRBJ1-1	CASSIGTDNKAFF	TGTGCCAGCTCAATTGGGACAGATAACAAAGCTTTCTTT
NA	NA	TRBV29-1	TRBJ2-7	CSISGGQPSRLEQYF	TGCAGCATCTCTGGCGGACAGCCTTCCCGGCTCGAGCAGTACTTC
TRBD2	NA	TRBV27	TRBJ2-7	CASSGTSGRAIEQYF	TGTGCCAGCAGTGGAACTAGCGGGAGAGCCATCGAGCAGTACTTC
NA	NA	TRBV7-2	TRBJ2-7	CASSLVGTSSYEQYF	TGTGCCAGCAGCTTAGTTGGGACCAGCTCCTACGAGCAGTACTTC
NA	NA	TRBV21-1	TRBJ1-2	CASSKQGLLYLNYGYTF	TGTGCCAGCAGCAAGCAGGGACTCCTCTACCTTAACTATGGCTACACCTTC
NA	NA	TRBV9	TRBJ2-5	CASSVSGSGTQYF	TGTGCCAGCAGCGTAAGCGGGTCGGGGACCCAGTACTTC
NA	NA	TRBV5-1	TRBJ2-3	CASSNGGLSDTQYF	TGCGCCAGCTCAAACGGGGGGCTATCGGATACGCAGTATTTT
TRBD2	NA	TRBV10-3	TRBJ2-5	CAIRGGASGTQETQYF	TGTGCCATCAGGGGAGGGGCTAGCGGGACCCAAGAGACCCAGTACTTC